Reported below is one TCR beta chain. V lost 1 base, J lost 7 bases, and 3 bases stayed unmatched. This CDR3 comprises 16 residues. Germline CDR1 KGHDR, CDR2 SFDVKD. This record comes from a study of neurological immune-mediated disorders. The cDNA was synthesized by means of template-switch 5'RACE, which was carried out with 10-nucleotide random UMIs. One entry per CDR3 protein results from TCRdb running MiXCR on the 5' RACE reads. The data show about 59,000 distinct CDR3 sequences, with roughly an eighth seen just once and around a tenth held by the top ten. The chain recombines TRBV24-1 with TRBJ2-1, with 13 bases identical to TRBD2. The sample consisted of PBMCs. This clonotype was sampled from a woman aged 55-70 years with HTLV-1-associated myelopathy (HAM/TSP). CDR3 DNA: TGTGCCACCAGTGATTTTCGACTAGCGGGAGGTAATGAGCAGTTCTTC. Its protein is CATSDFRLAGGNEQFF.